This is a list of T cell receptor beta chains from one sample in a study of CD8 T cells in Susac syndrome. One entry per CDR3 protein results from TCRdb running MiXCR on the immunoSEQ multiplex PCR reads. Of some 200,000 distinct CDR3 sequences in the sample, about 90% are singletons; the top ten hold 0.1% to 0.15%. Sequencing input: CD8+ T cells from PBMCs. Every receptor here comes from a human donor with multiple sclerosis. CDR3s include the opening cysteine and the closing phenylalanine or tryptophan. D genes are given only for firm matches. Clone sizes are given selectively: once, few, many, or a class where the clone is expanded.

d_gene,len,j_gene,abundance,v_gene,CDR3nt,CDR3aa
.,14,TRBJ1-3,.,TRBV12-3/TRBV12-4,TGTGCCAGCAGTTTACAAAGGGCTGGAAACACCATATATTTT,CASSLQRAGNTIYF
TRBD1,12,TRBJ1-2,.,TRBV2,TGTGCCACCCAAGGACAGGACTCCGGCTACACCTTC,CATQGQDSGYTF
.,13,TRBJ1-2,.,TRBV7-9,TGTGCCAGCAGCTTAGCGCCAGAATCGGGCTACACCTTC,CASSLAPESGYTF
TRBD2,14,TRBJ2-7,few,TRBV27,TGTGCCAGCAGTCCCAGCGGGAGTAACTACGAGCAGTACTTC,CASSPSGSNYEQYF
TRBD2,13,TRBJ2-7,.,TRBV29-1,TGCAGCGCACTAGCGGAGCACTCCTACGAGCAGTACTTC,CSALAEHSYEQYF
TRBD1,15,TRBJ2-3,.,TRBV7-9,TGTGCCAGCAGTCAGACGGACAGGGGCTCAGATACGCAGTATTTT,CASSQTDRGSDTQYF
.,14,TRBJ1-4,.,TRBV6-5,TGTGCCAGCAGTTCCCCGGAGAGGGATGAAAAACTGTTTTTT,CASSSPERDEKLFF
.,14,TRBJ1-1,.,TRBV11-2,TGTGCCAGCAGCTTAGCAGTGAGATACACTGAAGCTTTCTTT,CASSLAVRYTEAFF
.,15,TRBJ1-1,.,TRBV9,TGTGCCAGCAGCCAAGAGGGGCATGGCGGGACTGAAGCTTTCTTT,CASSQEGHGGTEAFF
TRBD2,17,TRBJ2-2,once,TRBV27,TGTGCCAGCAGTCTCTCGTTTGAGCGGGGGGAAACCGGGGAGCTGTTTTTT,CASSLSFERGETGELFF
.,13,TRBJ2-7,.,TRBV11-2,TGTGCCAGCAGCTCCAGGGGTTTGTGGGAGCAGTACTTC,CASSSRGLWEQYF
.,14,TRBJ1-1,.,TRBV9,TGTGCCAGCAGCGTAGGGGTCTGGGGGAGTGAAGCTTTCTTT,CASSVGVWGSEAFF
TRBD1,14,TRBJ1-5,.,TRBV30,TGTGCCTGGAGCCCGGGACAGGGCGATCAGCCCCAGCATTTT,CAWSPGQGDQPQHF
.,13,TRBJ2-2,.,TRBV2,TGTGCCAGGGAGAGGGGGGACACCGGGGAGCTGTTTTTT,CARERGDTGELFF
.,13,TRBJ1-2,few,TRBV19,TGTGCCAGTAGTCCACAGGAGAACTATGGCTACACCTTC,CASSPQENYGYTF
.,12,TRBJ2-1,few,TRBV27,TGTGCCAGCAGTTGGGGTCAGAATGAGCAGTTCTTC,CASSWGQNEQFF
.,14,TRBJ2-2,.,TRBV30,TGTGCCTGCCAGAGCGGCACGAACACCGGGGAGCTGTTTTTT,CACQSGTNTGELFF
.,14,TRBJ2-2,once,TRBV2,TGTGCCAGCAGTGCGGCCCTGAACACCGGGGAGCTGTTTTTT,CASSAALNTGELFF
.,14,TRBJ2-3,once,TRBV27,TGTGCCAGCAGTTTATTACCCTCCGGAGATACGCAGTATTTT,CASSLLPSGDTQYF
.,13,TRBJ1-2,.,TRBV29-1,TGCAGCGTTGAAGATGGCGGGGGTTGGGGCTACACCTTC,CSVEDGGGWGYTF
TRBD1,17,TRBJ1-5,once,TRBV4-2,TGTGCCAGCAGCCCCCAAAGGGTGGGACAGTTCGATCAGCCCCAGCATTTT,CASSPQRVGQFDQPQHF
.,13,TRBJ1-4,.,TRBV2,TGTGCCAGTCGACTTATTGTTAATGAAAAACTGTTTTTT,CASRLIVNEKLFF
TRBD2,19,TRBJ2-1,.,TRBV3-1,TGTGCCAGCAGCCAACCGGGACTAGCGGGAGGGCCCTCCTACAATGAGCAGTTCTTC,CASSQPGLAGGPSYNEQFF
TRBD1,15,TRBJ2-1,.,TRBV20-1,TGCAGTGCTCGGACGGGACAGGGGTGGTACAATGAGCAGTTCTTC,CSARTGQGWYNEQFF
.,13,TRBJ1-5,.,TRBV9,TGTGCCAGCAGCCACGAAGAGAATCAGCCCCAGCATTTT,CASSHEENQPQHF
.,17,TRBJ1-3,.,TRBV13,TGTGCCAGCAGCCCTAGACAGGATCCTCCTTTGGAAAACACCATATATTTT,CASSPRQDPPLENTIYF
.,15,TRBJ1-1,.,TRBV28,TGTGCCAGCAGTTTACGGTCGCCAGTAAACACTGAAGCTTTCTTT,CASSLRSPVNTEAFF
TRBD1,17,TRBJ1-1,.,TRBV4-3,TGCGCCAGCAGCCACCCTACCGGGACAGGGAAGGGGACTGAAGCTTTCTTT,CASSHPTGTGKGTEAFF
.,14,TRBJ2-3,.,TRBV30,TGTGCCTGGAGTGTACCGGGGCGTTGGGACACGCAGTATTTT,CAWSVPGRWDTQYF
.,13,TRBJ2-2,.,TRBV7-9,TGTGCCAGCAGCTTAGAGAACTCCGGGGAGCTGTTTTTT,CASSLENSGELFF
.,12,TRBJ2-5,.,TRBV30,TGTGCCTGCAATTGGGACCCCCCTGGCCAGTACTTC,CACNWDPPGQYF
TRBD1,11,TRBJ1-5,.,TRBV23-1,TGCGCCAGGACAGGGTTTCAGCCCCAGCATTTT,CARTGFQPQHF
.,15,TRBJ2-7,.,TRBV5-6,TGTGCCAGCAGCCGAGCGGGCCAGGGGATTTACGAGCAGTACTTC,CASSRAGQGIYEQYF
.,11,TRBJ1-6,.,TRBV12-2,TGTGCAAGTCGCTTAGCGGCACCCCTCCACTTT,CASRLAAPLHF
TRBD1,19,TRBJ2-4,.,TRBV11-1,TGTGCCAGCAGCTTAGCCTCCGGGACAGGGGCTCTAGCCAAAAACATTCAGTACTTC,CASSLASGTGALAKNIQYF
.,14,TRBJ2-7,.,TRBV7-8,TGTGCCAGCAGCTTCCGGACCGAGGAGGACGAGCAGTACTTC,CASSFRTEEDEQYF
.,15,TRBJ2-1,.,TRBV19,TGTGCCAGTAGTATAGGGCAGGGAATATACAATGAGCAGTTCTTC,CASSIGQGIYNEQFF